The 13 T cell receptor beta chains below all came from one sample that was sequenced in a study of cytomegalovirus exposure and HLA in healthy donors. Vbeta (60) and Jbeta (13) primers were used in the PCR. Measured with immunoSEQ multiplex PCR; TCRdb has only the in-frame clones, and not every one. The sample yields 99,000 or so clones, roughly three quarters seen once. Sequencing input: PBMCs. These receptors originate from a man younger than 45 in good health and CMV-seronegative.

The sample holds a few counts of this clone. The V and J genes are TRBV7-2 and TRBJ2-5, with 7 bases aligning to TRBD1. The J call may be wrong; the DNA end is better matched by TRBJ2-7. The CDR3 spans 14 residues. CDR1 SGHTA and CDR2 FQGNSA come from the germline V gene. CDR3 DNA sequence: TGTGCCAGCAGCCCCCGACAGGGCTCCTACGAGCAGTACTTC. Encoded protein: CASSPRQGSYEQYF.

This rearrangement joins TRBV4-3 to TRBJ1-2; TRBD1 agrees at 11 bases. The V and J ends lost 0 bases and 8 bases, in that order; junction bases with no gene match: 5. From germline, CDR1 is LGHNA and CDR2 YSLEER. The CDR3 has 15 residues. The CDR3 sequence: CASSQDTGQGVGYTF. The CDR3 coding sequence is TGCGCCAGCAGCCAAGATACGGGACAGGGGGTCGGCTACACCTTC.

The genes are TRBV28 and TRBJ2-1, with 15 nucleotides matching TRBD2. This CDR3 has 18 residues. Germline V gene lookup returns CDR1 MDHEN and CDR2 SYDVKM. The ends lost 3 bases at V and 0 bases at J; junction bases unmatched: 3. CDR3 in DNA: TGTGCCAGCAGTTTCGGACTAGCGGGAGGGAGCTCCTACAATGAGCAGTTCTTC. Its translation: CASSFGLAGGSSYNEQFF.

This clone has just one count. The chain combines TRBV20-1 with TRBJ2-7, with TRBD1 matching 7 bases. CDR3 length: 11 residues. J lost 8 bases, V lost 4 bases, and 5 bases had no gene match. Germline CDR1 DFQATT, CDR2 SNEGSKA (reference sequence). This chain's CDR3 is CSANRQGQQYF. CDR3 coding DNA: TGCAGTGCTAACCGACAGGGACAGCAGTACTTC.

On this clone: At one end, the junction sequence differs from germline, possibly due to a read error. CDR3 residues: CASSYSDDRLSF. The CDR3 DNA reads as TGTGCCAGCAGTTACTCCGACGACAGGCTCTCTTTT. This sequence joins TRBV6-5 and TRBJ1-1; tentatively, D is TRBD1 (6 bases). CDR3 length: 12 residues. CDR1 is MNHEY, CDR2 SVGAGI, per germline.

The chain employs TRBV6-5 and TRBJ1-1; D possibly corresponds to TRBD1 (6 bases). V was pared by 4 bases and J by 7 bases, with 19 bases between. From germline, CDR1 is MNHEY and CDR2 SVGAGI. The CDR3 totals 15 residues. The CDR3 here is CASSSVGGAKVEAFF. CDR3 bases: TGTGCCAGCAGTTCCGTAGGGGGGGCTAAGGTTGAAGCTTTCTTT.

V and J are TRBV5-6 and TRBJ1-1, with a weak D call TRBD1 (6 bases). Germline V CDR1 and CDR2: SGHDT, YYEEEE. V shed 4 bases and J shed 1 base, with 14 bases lying between them. The CDR3 runs 15 residues. CDR3 DNA: TGTGCCAGCAGCGAAACCTGGGGGCCGAACACTGAAGCTTTCTTT. Protein: CASSETWGPNTEAFF.

This clone has a handful of counts. The chain carries TRBV27 and TRBJ2-3; 14 bases are shared with TRBD2. V was clipped by 2 bases and J by 5 bases; unmatched bases: 6. CDR1 and CDR2 (germline): MNHEY, SMNVEV (reference sequence). The CDR3 covers 17 residues. CDR3 DNA: TGTGCCAGCAGTTTACGGGGACTAGCGGGAGCGGTAGATACGCAGTATTTT. As protein: CASSLRGLAGAVDTQYF.

The CDR3 DNA is TGTGCCAGCTCACTTCTCACAGATACGCAGTATTTT. Its protein is CASSLLTDTQYF. The chain is built from TRBV18 and TRBJ2-3; D remains ambiguous. The CDR3 sequence is 12 residues long. CDR1 and CDR2 from the germline V gene are KGHSH and LQKENI. V lost 4 bases to trimming and J lost 2 bases, with 4 bases between them.

The chain combines TRBV7-2 with TRBJ2-3, with 7 bases aligning to TRBD1. V shed 2 bases and J 5 bases; nucleotides not matched to a gene: 4. The CDR3 is made up of 14 amino acids. Looked up from germline, CDR1 is SGHTA and CDR2 is FQGNSA. CDR3 residues: CASSLTGAVDTQYF. The CDR3 bases are TGTGCCAGCAGCTTAACAGGGGCGGTAGATACGCAGTATTTT.

The chain carries TRBV19 and TRBJ2-7; 9 positions agree with TRBD1. V shed 4 bases, J shed 0 bases, and the junction held 1 base outside the gene matches. In germline, CDR1 is LNHDA, CDR2 SQIVND (reference sequence). This CDR3 is 14 amino acids long. CDR3 nucleotide sequence: TGTGCCAGTAGTAGGACAGGGGCCTCCTACGAGCAGTACTTC. Translation: CASSRTGASYEQYF. The variable domain in full, with the rest retrieved from reference TRBV19 and TRBJ2-7, is DGGITQSPKYLFRKEGQNVTLSCEQNLNHDAMYWYRQDPGQGLRLIYYSQIVNDFQKGDIAEGYSVSREKKESFPLTVTSAQKNPTAFYLCASSRTGASYEQYFGPGTRLTVT.

The CDR3: CASRKGTSNEKLFF. The DNA for the CDR3 is TGTGCCAGCAGGAAGGGGACATCTAATGAAAAACTGTTTTTT. The chain links TRBV6-1 to TRBJ1-4; tentatively, D is TRBD1 (6 bases). The CDR3 length is 14 residues. V shed 6 bases and J shed 3 bases, with 11 bases lying between them. CDR1 and CDR2 (germline): MNHNS, SASEGT.

This chain links TRBV29-1 with TRBJ2-5; 11 bases map to TRBD2. Germline V gene sequence: CDR1 SQVTM, CDR2 ANQGSEA. CDR3 size: 15 residues. The V and J ends lost 8 bases and 5 bases, in that order; junction bases with no gene match: 13. As DNA, the CDR3 is TGCAGCATGCACACCGGGACTAGCGGATCGGAGACCCAGTACTTC. It codes for CSMHTGTSGSETQYF.